Below are 6 T cell receptor beta chains sequenced from a single sample in a study of TIL therapy for anti-PD-1-resistant metastatic lung cancer (dated by TCRdb to about 2021). What this sample's time point label stands for: pre-treatment sample, taken before nivolumab and TIL therapy. TCR beta CDR3 regions were amplified from genomic DNA by bias-controlled multiplex PCR with the immunoSEQ v3 hsTCRB kit. Drawn from immuneACCESS, this table holds only the in-frame rearrangements with V and J called that TCRdb kept. Clones are partly lost; checked studies trace under half to an unresolved V gene and leave the rest unexplained. The sample data list just under 60,000 clones, and about 69% of these were observed just once. The leading ten clones occupy around 6.3% of the sample. The sample was blood, taken at baseline. These receptors all stem from a person between 30 and 79 years old with non-small cell lung cancer.

V usage is TRBV18 and J usage is TRBJ2-7; TRBD1 matches 8 bases. This CDR3 has 14 residues. The germline CDR1 and CDR2 sequences are KGHSH and LQKENI. Losses at the gene ends were 3 bases for V and 3 bases for J; bases not matched to a gene: 4. CDR3 protein: CASSPGGQGYEQYF. CDR3 DNA sequence: TGTGCCAGCTCACCGGGAGGACAGGGCTACGAGCAGTACTTC.

J is TRBJ2-5 and V is TRBV9; perhaps TRBD2 as D (6 bases). V was cut by 4 bases and J by 5 bases, with 15 bases left in between. The CDR3 sequence is 14 residues long. Germline V CDR1 and CDR2: SGDLS, YYNGEE. The CDR3 loop reads CASSPRGMVETQYF. CDR3 nucleotide sequence: TGTGCCAGCAGCCCCCGCGGGATGGTCGAGACCCAGTACTTC.

This clone occurred once. The chain recombines TRBV19 with TRBJ1-3; D gene unclear. V lost 10 bases and J 2 bases, leaving 12 bases between the germline ends. CDR1 and CDR2 from the germline V gene are LNHDA and SQIVND (reference sequence). The CDR3 sequence is 13 residues long. The CDR3 here is CATGQVPGNTIYF. In DNA form, the CDR3 reads TGTGCCACCGGCCAGGTTCCTGGAAACACCATATATTTT. Full variable domain (rest looked up from reference TRBV19 and TRBJ1-3): DGGITQSPKYLFRKEGQNVTLSCEQNLNHDAMYWYRQDPGQGLRLIYYSQIVNDFQKGDIAEGYSVSREKKESFPLTVTSAQKNPTAFYLCATGQVPGNTIYFGEGSWLTVV.

In its sample, this clone was seen once. The V call is TRBV9, the J call TRBJ2-4, with 10 bases identical to TRBD2. V lost 0 bases to trimming and J lost 1 base; unmatched junction nucleotides: 7. Germline CDR1 is SGDLS and CDR2 is YYNGEE. The CDR3 runs 18 residues. The CDR3 spells CASSVGSGGFFAKNIQYF. The CDR3 coding sequence is TGTGCCAGCAGCGTAGGTAGCGGGGGGTTTTTCGCCAAAAACATTCAGTACTTC.

This rearrangement joins TRBV5-1 to TRBJ1-1; D gene ambiguous. V lost 6 bases, J lost 3 bases, and 12 bases lay in between. This CDR3 spans 13 amino acids. Germline lookup yields CDR1 SGHRS and CDR2 YFSETQ. CDR3 protein: CASNPGEHTEAFF. CDR3 nucleotide sequence: TGCGCCAGCAACCCCGGGGAGCACACTGAAGCTTTCTTT.

The chain uses TRBV7-2 and TRBJ1-2, with D uncertain. Looked up from germline, CDR1 is SGHTA and CDR2 is FQGNSA. The CDR3 is 13 residues long. The germline V and J ends were trimmed by 5 bases and 8 bases, with 15 bases remaining between them. The CDR3 DNA follows: TGTGCCAGCAGCGGCCAGGCGGCGGGAGGCTACACCTTC. Translated, it gives CASSGQAAGGYTF.